The clone carrying this TCR beta chain was detected only a few times. As originally analysed: By means of reference gene primer amplification, nucleated cell counts were estimated. Assay used: immunoSEQ multiplex PCR; TCRdb lists only in-frame clones, some missing. D and trimming come from the DNA, and the V and J calls and clone size come from that table. The repertoire holds 80,000 to 100,000 clones, approximately 91% seen once, with roughly 2% in the top ten. The data are from a study of blood T cell repertoires in COVID-19. Study-wide background: Both acute and convalescent COVID-19 samples were obtained from the United States, Italy and Spain. Sources were T cells, B-cell-depleted T cells, or PBMCs; the material itself was cDNA or gDNA.

The CDR3 is 15 amino acids. Looked up from germline, CDR1 is LGHDT and CDR2 is YNNKEL (reference sequence). V was clipped by 0 bases and J by 10 bases, with 15 bases between them. This chain joins TRBV3-1 (or the pseudogene TRBV3-2) and TRBJ1-4; TRBD1 is a possible D gene (6 bases). Sequenced: peripheral blood. This receptor was taken from a human donor with active COVID-19. The donor label of this sample is uncertain. Here the CDR3 reads CASSQDGGGGRKLFF. The CDR3 bases are TGTGCCAGCAGCCAAGATGGAGGGGGGGGTAGAAAACTGTTTTTT.